A single sample is the source of the 10 T cell receptor beta chains below, sequenced in a study of cytomegalovirus exposure and HLA in healthy donors. The PCR was carried out with 60 Vbeta primers and 13 Jbeta primers. Repertoires were generated with immunoSEQ multiplex PCR, while TCRdb's copy carries only in-frame clones and drops some. The data show roughly 190,000 clones, over 80% seen once. The source material was PBMCs. The receptors here all came from a man aged 30 to 39 in good health and CMV-seronegative.

A few counts support this clone. The CDR3 DNA reads TGTGCGAAGGGAAACTCGCCCCGGGAGGCCCTAGGGGATGAGCAGTTCTTC. It codes for CAKGNSPREALGDEQFF. The chain links TRBV30 to TRBJ2-1; 7 bases line up with TRBD2. This CDR3 has 17 residues. Germline V gives CDR1 GTSNPN, CDR2 SVGIG (reference sequence).

The rearrangement links TRBV27 to TRBJ2-7, with a tentative D call TRBD2 (6 bases). The CDR3 extends over 16 amino acids. Germline CDR1 reads MNHEY; CDR2 reads SMNVEV (reference sequence). The ends were cut back, 3 bases at V and 7 bases at J, with 22 bases in the middle. CDR3 region: CASSFGDGSGPREQYF. Written as DNA, the CDR3 is TGTGCCAGCAGTTTTGGTGACGGGAGTGGGCCCCGGGAGCAGTACTTC.

The V and J genes are TRBV7-9 and TRBJ2-7, with D possibly being TRBD1 (5 bases). From germline, CDR1 is SEHNR and CDR2 FQNEAQ (reference sequence). V shed 4 bases and J shed 0 bases, with 10 bases lying between them. The CDR3 totals 14 residues. The CDR3, as DNA: TGTGCCAGCAGCTCAAGGACAAGCTCCTACGAGCAGTACTTC. This translates into CASSSRTSSYEQYF.

This clone was seen just once. The J gene is TRBJ1-1, the V gene TRBV18, with D possibly being TRBD1 (5 bases). This CDR3 is built from 15 residues. The V gene's germline CDR1 is KGHSH and CDR2 LQKENI. V gave up 4 bases and J gave up 5 bases, with 17 bases separating them. The CDR3 coding sequence is TGTGCCAGCTCACGGGACTTTCAGGCTGGTACTGAAGCTTTCTTT. It codes for CASSRDFQAGTEAFF.

The rearrangement uses TRBV28 and TRBJ1-1, with D unclear. The CDR3 has 11 amino acids. The germline V gene has CDR1 MDHEN and CDR2 SYDVKM. The V end was cut by 4 bases, the J end by 5 bases, with 5 bases between. CDR3 loop: CASSSLTEAFF. The CDR3, as DNA: TGTGCCAGCAGTTCCTTAACTGAAGCTTTCTTT. The full variable domain, completed using reference TRBV28 and TRBJ1-1, is DVKVTQSSRYLVKRTGEKVFLECVQDMDHENMFWYRQDPGLGLRLIYFSYDVKMKEKGDIPEGYSVSREKKERFSLILESASTNQTSMYLCASSSLTEAFFGQGTRLTVV.

CDR3 sequence reads: CASSEASGSYNEQFF. The CDR3 DNA reads TGTGCCAGCAGTGAAGCTAGCGGGAGCTACAATGAGCAGTTCTTC. This sequence joins TRBV2 and TRBJ2-1, with 9 bases that match TRBD2. Germline V CDR1 and CDR2: SNHLY, FYNNEI. The length of the CDR3 is 15 residues. V dropped 0 bases and J dropped 3; count of bases not matched to a gene: 0.

This chain links TRBV4-3 with TRBJ1-2; D is possibly TRBD1 (5 bases). CDR3 length equals 13 residues. From germline, CDR1 is LGHNA and CDR2 YSLEER. V gave up 0 bases and J gave up 8 bases, with 10 bases separating them. The CDR3 sequence: CASSQDGGYGYTF. The CDR3 DNA reads TGCGCCAGCAGCCAAGATGGGGGGTACGGCTACACCTTC.

The chain couples TRBV2 to TRBJ1-1; 10 positions agree with TRBD1. CDR3 size: 14 residues. The junction had 11 bases not matched to a gene; V was cut back by 8 bases and J by 8 bases. The germline V gene has CDR1 SNHLY and CDR2 FYNNEI. In DNA form, the CDR3 reads TGTGCCAGCTCCGGACAGGGACAGGGGTACGAAGCTTTCTTT. Translating it yields CASSGQGQGYEAFF.

This rearrangement joins TRBV4-3 to TRBJ2-7, with 9 bases identical to TRBD1. This CDR3 region has 15 residues. V gave up 0 bases and J gave up 5 bases; unmatched junction bases: 5. Germline CDR1 is LGHNA and CDR2 is YSLEER. The CDR3 reads CASSQDGTGFDEQYF. CDR3 coding DNA: TGCGCCAGCAGCCAAGATGGGACAGGGTTCGACGAGCAGTACTTC.

The chain is built from TRBV10-3 and TRBJ1-1; 9 nucleotides align to TRBD1. This CDR3 spans 13 amino acids. Trimming took 10 bases from V and 5 from J; bases not matched to a gene: 8. Germline loops: CDR1 ENHRY, CDR2 SYGVKD. As DNA, the CDR3 is TGTGCCACCGGGGACAGGGACGAAACTGAAGCTTTCTTT. Translation: CATGDRDETEAFF.